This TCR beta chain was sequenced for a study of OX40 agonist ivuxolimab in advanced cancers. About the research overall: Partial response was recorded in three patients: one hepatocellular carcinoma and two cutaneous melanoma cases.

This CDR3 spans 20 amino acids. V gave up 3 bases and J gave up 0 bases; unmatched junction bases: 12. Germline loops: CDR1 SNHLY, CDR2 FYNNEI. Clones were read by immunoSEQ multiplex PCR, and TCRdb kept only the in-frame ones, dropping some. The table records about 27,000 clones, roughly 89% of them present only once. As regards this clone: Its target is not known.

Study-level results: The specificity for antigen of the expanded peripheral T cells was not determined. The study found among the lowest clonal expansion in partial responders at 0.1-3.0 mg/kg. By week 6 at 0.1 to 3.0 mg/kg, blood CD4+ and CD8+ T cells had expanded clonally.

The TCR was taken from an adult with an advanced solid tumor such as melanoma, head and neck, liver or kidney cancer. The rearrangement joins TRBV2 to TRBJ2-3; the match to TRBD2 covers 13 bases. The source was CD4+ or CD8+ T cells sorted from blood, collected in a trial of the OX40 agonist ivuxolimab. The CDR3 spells CASSDDPGTSGEPSTDTQYF. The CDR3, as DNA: TGTGCCAGCAGTGACGACCCTGGGACTAGCGGGGAACCTAGCACAGATACGCAGTATTTT.